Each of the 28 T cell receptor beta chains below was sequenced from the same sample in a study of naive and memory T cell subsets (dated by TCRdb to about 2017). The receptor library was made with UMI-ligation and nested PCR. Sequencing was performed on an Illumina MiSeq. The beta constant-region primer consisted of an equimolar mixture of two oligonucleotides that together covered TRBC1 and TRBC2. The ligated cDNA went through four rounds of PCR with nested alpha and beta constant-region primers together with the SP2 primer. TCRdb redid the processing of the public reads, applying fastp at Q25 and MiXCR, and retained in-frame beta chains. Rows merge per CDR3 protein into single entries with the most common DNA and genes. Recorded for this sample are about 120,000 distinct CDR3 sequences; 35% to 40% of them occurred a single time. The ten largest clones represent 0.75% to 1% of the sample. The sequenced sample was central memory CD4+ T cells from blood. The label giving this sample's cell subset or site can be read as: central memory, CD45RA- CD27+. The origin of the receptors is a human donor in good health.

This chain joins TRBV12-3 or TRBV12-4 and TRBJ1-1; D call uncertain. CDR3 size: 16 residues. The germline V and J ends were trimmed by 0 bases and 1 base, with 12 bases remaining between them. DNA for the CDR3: TGTGCCAGCAGTTTAGCGCGCCCGGGGTGGAACACTGAAGCTTTCTTT. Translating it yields CASSLARPGWNTEAFF.

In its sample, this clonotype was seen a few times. CDR3 nucleotides: TGTGCCAGCAGCTTAGCACAGACAGGGGGGTACTCCTACGAGCAGTACTTC. As protein: CASSLAQTGGYSYEQYF. The chain recombines TRBV7-8 with TRBJ2-7, with 9 bases aligning to TRBD1. This CDR3 contains 17 residues. Germline V lookup: CDR1 SGHVS, CDR2 FQNEAQ. The ends lost 0 bases at V and 0 bases at J; junction bases unmatched: 6.

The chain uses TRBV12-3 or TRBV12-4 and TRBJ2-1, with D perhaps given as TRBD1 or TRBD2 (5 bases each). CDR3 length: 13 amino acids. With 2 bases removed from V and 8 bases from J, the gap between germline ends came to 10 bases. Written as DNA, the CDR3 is TGTGCCAGCAGTTTATCCCGGGACCATGAGCAGTTCTTC. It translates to CASSLSRDHEQFF.

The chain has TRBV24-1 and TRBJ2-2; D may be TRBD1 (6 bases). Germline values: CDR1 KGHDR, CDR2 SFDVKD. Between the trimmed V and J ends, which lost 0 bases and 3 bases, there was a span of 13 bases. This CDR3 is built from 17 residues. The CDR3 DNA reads TGTGCCACCAGTGATTTGCCCACAGGGTGGGACACCGGGGAGCTGTTTTTT. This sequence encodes CATSDLPTGWDTGELFF.

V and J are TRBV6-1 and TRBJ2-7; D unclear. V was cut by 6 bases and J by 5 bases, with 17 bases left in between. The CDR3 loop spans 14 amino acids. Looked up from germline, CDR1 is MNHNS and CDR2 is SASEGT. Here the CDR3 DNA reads TGTGCCAGCAGCGGACGGCAGTTCATCGACGAGCAGTACTTC. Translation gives CASSGRQFIDEQYF.

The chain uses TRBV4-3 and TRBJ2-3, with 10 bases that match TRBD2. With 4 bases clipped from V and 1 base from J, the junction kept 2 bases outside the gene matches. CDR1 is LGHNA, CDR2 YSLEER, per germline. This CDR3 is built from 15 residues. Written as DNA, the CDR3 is TGCGCCAGCAGCCGTACTAGCGGGGGCACAGATACGCAGTATTTT. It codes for CASSRTSGGTDTQYF.

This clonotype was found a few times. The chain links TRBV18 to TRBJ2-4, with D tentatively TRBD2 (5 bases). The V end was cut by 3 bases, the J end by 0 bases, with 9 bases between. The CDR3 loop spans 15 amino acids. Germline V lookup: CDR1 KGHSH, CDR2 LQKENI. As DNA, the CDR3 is TGTGCCAGCTCACCGGAGGTTTTAGCCAAAAACATTCAGTACTTC. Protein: CASSPEVLAKNIQYF.

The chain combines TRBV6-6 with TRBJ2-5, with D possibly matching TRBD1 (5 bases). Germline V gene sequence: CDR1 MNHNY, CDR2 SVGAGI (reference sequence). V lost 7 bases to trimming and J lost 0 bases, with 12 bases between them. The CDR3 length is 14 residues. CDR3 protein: CASTVQGYQETQYF. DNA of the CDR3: TGTGCCAGCACCGTTCAGGGATACCAAGAGACCCAGTACTTC.

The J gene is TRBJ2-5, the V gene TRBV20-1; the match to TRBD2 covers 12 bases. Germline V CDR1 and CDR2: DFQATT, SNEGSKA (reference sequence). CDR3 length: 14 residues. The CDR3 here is CSQGLAGRPETQYF. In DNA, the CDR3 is TGCAGCCAAGGACTAGCGGGAAGGCCAGAGACCCAGTACTTC.

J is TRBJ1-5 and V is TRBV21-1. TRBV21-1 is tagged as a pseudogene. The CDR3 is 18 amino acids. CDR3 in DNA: TGTGCCAGCAGCAAGGGACGAAAAGGGCGGGGGGGATATTTGCCCCAGCATTTT. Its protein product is CASSKGRKGRGGYLPQHF.

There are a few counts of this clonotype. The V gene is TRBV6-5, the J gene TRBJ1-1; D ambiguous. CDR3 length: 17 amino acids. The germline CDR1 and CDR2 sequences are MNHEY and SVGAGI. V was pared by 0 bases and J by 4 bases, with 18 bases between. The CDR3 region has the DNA TGTGCCAGCAGTTACTCGCGCACCCTAACGCTCGGCACTGAAGCTTTCTTT. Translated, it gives CASSYSRTLTLGTEAFF.

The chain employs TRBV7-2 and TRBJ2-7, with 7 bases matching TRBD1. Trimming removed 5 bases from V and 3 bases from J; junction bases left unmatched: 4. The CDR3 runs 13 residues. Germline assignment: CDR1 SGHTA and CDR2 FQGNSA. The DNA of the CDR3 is TGTGCCAGCAGCCCGAGGACAGGCTACGAGCAGTACTTC. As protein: CASSPRTGYEQYF.

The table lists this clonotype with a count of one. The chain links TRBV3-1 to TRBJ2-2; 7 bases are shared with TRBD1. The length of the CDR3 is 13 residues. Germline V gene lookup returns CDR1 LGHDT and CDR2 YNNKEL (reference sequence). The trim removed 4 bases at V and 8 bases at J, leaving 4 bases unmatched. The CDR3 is CASSRTGRGELFF. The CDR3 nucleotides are TGTGCCAGCAGCCGGACAGGCCGAGGGGAGCTGTTTTTT.

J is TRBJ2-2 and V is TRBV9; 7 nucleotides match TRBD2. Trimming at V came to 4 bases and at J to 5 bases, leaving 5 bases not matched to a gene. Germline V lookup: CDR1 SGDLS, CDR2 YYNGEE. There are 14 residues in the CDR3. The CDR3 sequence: CASSPGLETGELFF. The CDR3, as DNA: TGTGCCAGCAGCCCCGGACTAGAGACCGGGGAGCTGTTTTTT.

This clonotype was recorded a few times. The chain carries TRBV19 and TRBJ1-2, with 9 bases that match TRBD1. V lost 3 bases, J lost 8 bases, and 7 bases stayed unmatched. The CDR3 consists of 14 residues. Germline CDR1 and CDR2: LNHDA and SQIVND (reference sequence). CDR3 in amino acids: CASSITGGPVGYTF. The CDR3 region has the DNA TGTGCCAGTAGTATCACAGGGGGCCCGGTCGGCTACACCTTC. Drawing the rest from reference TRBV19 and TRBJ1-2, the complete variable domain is DGGITQSPKYLFRKEGQNVTLSCEQNLNHDAMYWYRQDPGQGLRLIYYSQIVNDFQKGDIAEGYSVSREKKESFPLTVTSAQKNPTAFYLCASSITGGPVGYTFGSGTRLTVV.

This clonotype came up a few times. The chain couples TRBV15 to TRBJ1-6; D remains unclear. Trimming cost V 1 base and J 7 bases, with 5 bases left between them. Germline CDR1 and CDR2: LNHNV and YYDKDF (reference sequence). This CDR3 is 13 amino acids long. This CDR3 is CATSRGSNSPLHF. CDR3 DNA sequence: TGTGCCACCAGCAGAGGCTCGAATTCACCCCTCCACTTT.

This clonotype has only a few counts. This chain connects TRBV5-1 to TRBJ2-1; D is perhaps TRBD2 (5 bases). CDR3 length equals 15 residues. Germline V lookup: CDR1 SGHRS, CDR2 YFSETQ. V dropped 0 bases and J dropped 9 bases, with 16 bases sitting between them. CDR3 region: CASSLAGWTAGEQFF. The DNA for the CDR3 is TGCGCCAGCAGCTTGGCAGGCTGGACCGCGGGTGAGCAGTTCTTC. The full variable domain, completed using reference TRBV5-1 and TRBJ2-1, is KAGVTQTPRYLIKTRGQQVTLSCSPISGHRSVSWYQQTPGQGLQFLFEYFSETQRNKGNFPGRFSGRQFSNSRSEMNVSTLELGDSALYLCASSLAGWTAGEQFFGPGTRLTVL.

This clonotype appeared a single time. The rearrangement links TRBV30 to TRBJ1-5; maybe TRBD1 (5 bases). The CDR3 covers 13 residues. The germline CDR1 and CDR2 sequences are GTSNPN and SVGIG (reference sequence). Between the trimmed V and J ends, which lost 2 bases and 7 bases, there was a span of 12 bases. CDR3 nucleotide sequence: TGTGCCTGGAGTTCGAGAACAGGCCAGCCCCAGCATTTT. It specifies CAWSSRTGQPQHF.

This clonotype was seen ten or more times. CDR3 nucleotide sequence: TGTGCCACCAGCGAGGGGACGGAGCAGTTCTTC. Encoded protein: CATSEGTEQFF. The chain combines TRBV24-1 with TRBJ2-1; D may match TRBD1 or TRBD2 (5 bases each). The CDR3 loop spans 11 amino acids. The V end was cut by 7 bases, the J end by 10 bases, with 10 bases between. The V gene's germline CDR1 is KGHDR and CDR2 SFDVKD.

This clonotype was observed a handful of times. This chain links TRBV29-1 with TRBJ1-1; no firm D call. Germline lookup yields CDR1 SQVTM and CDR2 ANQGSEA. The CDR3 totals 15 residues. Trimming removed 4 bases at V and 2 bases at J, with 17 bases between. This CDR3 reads CSVGGRSVSNTEAFF. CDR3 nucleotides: TGCAGCGTTGGTGGCAGGTCGGTGTCAAACACTGAAGCTTTCTTT.

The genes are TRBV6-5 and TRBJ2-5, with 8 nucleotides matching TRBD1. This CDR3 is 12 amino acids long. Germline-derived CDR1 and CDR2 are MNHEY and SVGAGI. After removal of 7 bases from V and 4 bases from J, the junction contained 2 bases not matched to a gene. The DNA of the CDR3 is TGTGCCAGCATGGACAGGGTAGAGACCCAGTACTTC. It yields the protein CASMDRVETQYF.

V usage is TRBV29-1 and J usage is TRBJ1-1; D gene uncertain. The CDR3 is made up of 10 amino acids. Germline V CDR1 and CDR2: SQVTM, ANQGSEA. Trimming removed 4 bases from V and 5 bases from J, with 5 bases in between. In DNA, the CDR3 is TGCAGCGTTGTGGGTACTGAAGCTTTCTTT. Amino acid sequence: CSVVGTEAFF.

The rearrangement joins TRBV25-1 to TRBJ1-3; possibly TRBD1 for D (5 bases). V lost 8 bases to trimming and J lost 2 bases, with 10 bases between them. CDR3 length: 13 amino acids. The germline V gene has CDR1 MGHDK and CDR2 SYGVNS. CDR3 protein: CASARGAGNTIYF. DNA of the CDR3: TGTGCCAGCGCAAGGGGAGCTGGAAACACCATATATTTT. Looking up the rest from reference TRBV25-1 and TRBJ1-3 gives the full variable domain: EADIYQTPRYLVIGTGKKITLECSQTMGHDKMYWYQQDPGMELHLIHYSYGVNSTEKGDLSSESTVSRIRTEHFPLTLESARPSHTSQYLCASARGAGNTIYFGEGSWLTVV.

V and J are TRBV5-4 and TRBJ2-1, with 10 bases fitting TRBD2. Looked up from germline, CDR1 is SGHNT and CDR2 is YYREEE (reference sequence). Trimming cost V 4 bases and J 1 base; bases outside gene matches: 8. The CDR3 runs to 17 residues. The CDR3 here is CASSRERTSGSYNEQFF. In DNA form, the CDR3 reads TGTGCCAGCAGCCGCGAACGGACTAGCGGTTCCTACAATGAGCAGTTCTTC.

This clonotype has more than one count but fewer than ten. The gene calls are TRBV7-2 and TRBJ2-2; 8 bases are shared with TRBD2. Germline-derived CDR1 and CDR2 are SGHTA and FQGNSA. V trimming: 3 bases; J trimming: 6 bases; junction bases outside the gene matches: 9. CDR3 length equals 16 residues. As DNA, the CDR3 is TGTGCCAGCAGCTTTAAAAGGACTAGCTCTGCCGGGGAGCTGTTTTTT. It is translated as CASSFKRTSSAGELFF.

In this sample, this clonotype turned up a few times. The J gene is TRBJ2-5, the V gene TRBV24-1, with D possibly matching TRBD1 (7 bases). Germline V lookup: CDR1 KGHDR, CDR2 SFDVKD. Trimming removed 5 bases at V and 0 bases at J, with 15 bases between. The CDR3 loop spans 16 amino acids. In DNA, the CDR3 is TGTGCCACCAGTGTCCCTGGGGGGACAGACCAAGAGACCCAGTACTTC. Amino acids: CATSVPGGTDQETQYF.

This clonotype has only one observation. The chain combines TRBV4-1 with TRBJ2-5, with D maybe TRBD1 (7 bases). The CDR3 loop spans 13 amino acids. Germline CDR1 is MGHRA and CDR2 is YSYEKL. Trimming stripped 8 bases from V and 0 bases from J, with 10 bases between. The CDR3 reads CASAGGYQETQYF. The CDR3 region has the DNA TGCGCCAGCGCAGGGGGGTACCAAGAGACCCAGTACTTC.

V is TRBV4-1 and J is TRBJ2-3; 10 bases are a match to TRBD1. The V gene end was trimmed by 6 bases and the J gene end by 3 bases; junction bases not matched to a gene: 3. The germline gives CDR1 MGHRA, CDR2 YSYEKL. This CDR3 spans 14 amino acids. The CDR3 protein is CASRDRGPTDTQYF. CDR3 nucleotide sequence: TGCGCCAGCAGAGACAGGGGGCCGACAGATACGCAGTATTTT.